This TCR beta chain was sequenced in a study of T cells in Graves' hyperthyroidism and ophthalmopathy. Amplification targeted TCR beta CDR3 regions from RNA transcripts. The TCR CDR3 was amplified in a first-round RT-PCR using the HTBI primer set. A single record per CDR3 protein comes from TCRdb applying MiXCR to the multiplex PCR reads. The sample lists about 640,000 distinct CDR3 sequences, around 13% seen once, with around an eighth in the top ten. With V trimmed by 0 bases and J by 7 bases, 9 bases remained unmatched. The CDR3 loop spans 15 amino acids. CDR1 and CDR2 from the germline V gene are DFQATT and SNEGSKA (reference sequence). This clonotype was counted ten times or more.

The chain uses TRBV20-1 and TRBJ1-2, with 9 bases matching TRBD1. The sequencing input was blood. This clonotype originated in a woman aged 45-65 years with Graves' ophthalmopathy. The CDR3 DNA sequence: TGCAGTGCTAGAGATTTTGGGACAGGGAGAGGTGGCTACACCTTC. Protein sequence: CSARDFGTGRGGYTF.